These 7 T cell receptor beta chains share one sample of origin, sequenced in a study of technical replicates of blood from a handful of donors. Data came from immunoSEQ multiplex PCR; TCRdb stores just in-frame clones and leaves some out. The data hold roughly 45,000 clones, with about 94% observed a single time. Sequencing was carried out using PBMCs. These receptors all stem from a human donor in good health. Some clones in this sample may be carry-over from other donors' samples.

The J gene is TRBJ1-1, the V gene TRBV7-8; 8 nucleotides agree with TRBD1. After removal of 0 bases from V and 1 base from J, the junction contained 10 bases not matched to a gene. This CDR3 has 18 amino acids. Germline CDR1 is SGHVS and CDR2 is FQNEAQ. In DNA form, the CDR3 reads TGTGCCAGCAGCTTAGCCTCCAAAGCCGGGACAGGGAACACTGAAGCTTTCTTT. Its protein is CASSLASKAGTGNTEAFF.

The genes are TRBV27 and TRBJ2-1; D perhaps matches TRBD1 (6 bases). Trimming removed 1 base at V and 4 bases at J, with 8 bases between. Germline CDR1 reads MNHEY; CDR2 reads SMNVEV (reference sequence). CDR3 length equals 14 residues. This CDR3 is CASSLWTEYNEQFF. CDR3 nucleotide sequence: TGTGCCAGCAGTTTATGGACAGAGTACAATGAGCAGTTCTTC.

The chain uses TRBV4-3 and TRBJ2-2; TRBD2 might be the D (5 bases). The CDR3 is 18 residues long. In germline, CDR1 is LGHNA, CDR2 YSLEER. V lost 1 base to trimming and J lost 1 base, with 16 bases between them. Here the CDR3 reads CASSQGGPGNLNTGELFF. The CDR3, as DNA: TGCGCCAGCAGCCAAGGAGGGCCGGGAAACCTGAACACCGGGGAGCTGTTTTTT.

The chain combines TRBV5-4 with TRBJ1-1; 7 bases are shared with TRBD1. V lost 6 bases to trimming and J lost 1 base; unmatched junction nucleotides: 6. The CDR3 extends over 14 amino acids. Germline values: CDR1 SGHNT, CDR2 YYREEE (reference sequence). CDR3 coding DNA: TGTGCCAGCAACACGGGACAGCCGAACACTGAAGCTTTCTTT. Translating it yields CASNTGQPNTEAFF.

The sample holds a few counts of this clone. The same CDR3 can be traced to other DNA sequences in this sample. The rearrangement links TRBV5-1 to TRBJ2-1; 11 nucleotides align to TRBD2. The CDR3 totals 14 residues. Per the germline V gene, CDR1 is SGHRS and CDR2 is YFSETQ. The V and J ends lost 4 bases and 4 bases, in that order; junction bases with no gene match: 1. CDR3 in amino acids: CASSASGGYNEQFF. The CDR3 DNA follows: TGCGCCAGCAGCGCTAGCGGGGGGTACAATGAGCAGTTCTTC. Based on the CDR3 plus reference TRBV5-1 and TRBJ2-1, the full variable domain is KAGVTQTPRYLIKTRGQQVTLSCSPISGHRSVSWYQQTPGQGLQFLFEYFSETQRNKGNFPGRFSGRQFSNSRSEMNVSTLELGDSALYLCASSASGGYNEQFFGPGTRLTVL.

V is TRBV2 and J is TRBJ1-1; TRBD1 aligns across 7 bases. CDR1 and CDR2 (germline): SNHLY, FYNNEI. Trimming took 6 bases from V and 1 from J; bases not matched to a gene: 2. This CDR3 is built from 13 residues. CDR3 DNA sequence: TGTGCCAGCAGGTACAGGGGGAACACTGAAGCTTTCTTT. It encodes CASRYRGNTEAFF.

The chain carries TRBV4-1 and TRBJ1-2; D unresolved. V lost 4 bases, J lost 5 bases, and 14 bases lay in between. Germline lookup yields CDR1 MGHRA and CDR2 YSYEKL. The CDR3 has 14 amino acids. The CDR3 bases are TGCGCCAGCAGCCTCCTACCCTCCGGGTATGGCTACACCTTC. Its protein is CASSLLPSGYGYTF.